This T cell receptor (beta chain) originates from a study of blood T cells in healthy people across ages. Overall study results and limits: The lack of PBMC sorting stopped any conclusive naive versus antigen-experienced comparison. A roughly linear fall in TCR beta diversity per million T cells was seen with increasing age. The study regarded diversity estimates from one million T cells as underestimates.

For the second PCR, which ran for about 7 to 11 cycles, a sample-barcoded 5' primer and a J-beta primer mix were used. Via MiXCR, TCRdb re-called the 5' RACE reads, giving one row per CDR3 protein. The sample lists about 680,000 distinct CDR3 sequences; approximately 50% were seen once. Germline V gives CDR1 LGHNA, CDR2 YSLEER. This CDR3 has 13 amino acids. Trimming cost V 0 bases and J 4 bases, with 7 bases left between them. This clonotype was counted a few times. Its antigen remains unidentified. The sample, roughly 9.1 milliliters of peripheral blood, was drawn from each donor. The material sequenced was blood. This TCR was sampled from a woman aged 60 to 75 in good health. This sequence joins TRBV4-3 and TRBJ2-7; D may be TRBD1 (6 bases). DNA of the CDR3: TGCGCCAGCAGCCAAGATGGGACATACGAGCAGTACTTC. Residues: CASSQDGTYEQYF.